This T cell receptor beta chain derives from a study of blood T cell repertoires in COVID-19. Study summary: PBMCs, B-cell-depleted T cells, or T cells were the source of the cDNA or gDNA that made up the material.

V shed 3 bases, J shed 3 bases, and the junction held 6 bases outside the gene matches. The CDR3 runs 15 residues. Germline CDR1 reads LGHNA; CDR2 reads YNFKEQ. The assay was immunoSEQ multiplex PCR, and TCRdb's table has in-frame clones only and misses some. This sample yields about 160,000 clones, of which under 90% are seen a single time; roughly 7% belongs to the top ten. Resolution of symptoms, clearance, or two negative PCRs was present in recovered Cohort 3 donors. The sequence came from a man aged 50 to 59 who had recovered from COVID-19. The chain has TRBV4-2 and TRBJ1-2, with TRBD1 identical over 8 bases. Source material: PBMCs or T cells enriched from blood (not recorded which). The CDR3: CASSQTGTGDYGYTF. The CDR3 DNA reads as TGTGCCAGCAGCCAGACCGGGACAGGAGACTATGGCTACACCTTC.